This T cell receptor (beta chain) was identified in a study of cytotoxic CD8 clonotypes in ibrutinib-treated CLL. Looking at the study overall: Average yields of 255,043 productive templates and 94,082 productive rearrangements characterized the samples.

Germline V gene sequence: CDR1 SGHRS, CDR2 YFSETQ. This CDR3 region has 15 residues. With 0 bases clipped from V and 4 bases from J, the junction kept 2 bases outside the gene matches. Investigators sought sequencing depths of between 1 in 200,000 and 1 in 1 million T cells. Only in-frame clones appear in the TCRdb table, and some are missing; sequencing was by immunoSEQ multiplex PCR. The repertoire holds 70,000 to 80,000 clones, with around 80% as singletons. The sequence came from a human donor with chronic lymphocytic leukemia. The chain recombines TRBV5-1 with TRBJ2-1, with TRBD1 matching 9 bases. The input for sequencing was PBMCs, taken at disease progression, from a patient treated with ibrutinib. The CDR3, as DNA: TGCGCCAGCAGCTTGGGGACAGGGGTTTACAATGAGCAGTTCTTC. Translating it yields CASSLGTGVYNEQFF.